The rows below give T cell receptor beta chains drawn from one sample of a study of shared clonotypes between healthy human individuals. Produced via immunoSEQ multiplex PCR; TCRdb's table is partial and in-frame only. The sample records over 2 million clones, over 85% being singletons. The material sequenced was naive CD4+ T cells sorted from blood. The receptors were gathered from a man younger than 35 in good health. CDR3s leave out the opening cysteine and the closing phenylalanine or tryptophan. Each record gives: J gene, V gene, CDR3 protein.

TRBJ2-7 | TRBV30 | AWSVTGWSYEQY
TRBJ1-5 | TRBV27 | ASSPTGSRQPQH
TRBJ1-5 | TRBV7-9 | ASSLAGSGNQPQH
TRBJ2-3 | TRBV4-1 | ASSPGVSTDTQY
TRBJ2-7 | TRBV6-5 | ASSYSASGGSYEQY
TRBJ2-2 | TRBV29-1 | SVEVLNTGELF
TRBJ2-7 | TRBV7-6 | ASSLAAGPYEQY
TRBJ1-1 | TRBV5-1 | ASSSTVTGHEAF
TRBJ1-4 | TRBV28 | ASSPVATNEKLF
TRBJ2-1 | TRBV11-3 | ASSLDAGGYNEQF
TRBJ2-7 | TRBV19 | ASSTRSSPGYEQY
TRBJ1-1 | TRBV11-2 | ASSWGRNTEAF
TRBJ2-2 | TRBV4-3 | ASSQGLGGELF
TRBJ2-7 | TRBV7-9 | ASSFSASSYEQY
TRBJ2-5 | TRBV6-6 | ASSYSWGGGQETQY
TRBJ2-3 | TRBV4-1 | ASSQVGLAPDTQY
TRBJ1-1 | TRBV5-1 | ASSLGDTSNTEAF
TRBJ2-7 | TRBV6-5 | ASSYSGQGAYEQY
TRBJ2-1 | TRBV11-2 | ASSQAGGNEQF
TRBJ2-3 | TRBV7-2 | ASSLVSSTDTQY
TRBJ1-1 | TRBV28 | ASSSPGQGAAEAF
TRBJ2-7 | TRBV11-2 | ASSSLAGGSSSYEQY
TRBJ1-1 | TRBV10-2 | ASSESALNTEAF
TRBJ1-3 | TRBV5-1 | ASSLEGAVGNTIY
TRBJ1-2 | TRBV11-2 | ASSSEQGNYGYT
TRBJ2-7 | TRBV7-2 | ASSPLLAGGGSSYEQY
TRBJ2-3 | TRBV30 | AWSGVGAVTDTQY
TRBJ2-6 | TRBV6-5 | ASSWGYSGANVLT
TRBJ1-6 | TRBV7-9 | ASSSRGQGAGKNYSPLH
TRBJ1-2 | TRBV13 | ASSLGRQGANYGYT
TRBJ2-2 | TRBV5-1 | ASSYDGLTNTGELF
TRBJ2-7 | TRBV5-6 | ASSPGTGYSYEQY
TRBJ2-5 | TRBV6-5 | ASSRLGQHQETQY
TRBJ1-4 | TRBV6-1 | ASAAPTNEKLF
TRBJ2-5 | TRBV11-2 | ASSTTSGQETQY
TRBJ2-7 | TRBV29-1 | SASELRDHEQY
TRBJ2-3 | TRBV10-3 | AISQTSGYTDTQY
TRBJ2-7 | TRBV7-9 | ASSPGRILDEQY
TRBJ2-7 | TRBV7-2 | ASSPPWGGIYEQY
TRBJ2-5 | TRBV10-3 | AISESIGGGQGETQY
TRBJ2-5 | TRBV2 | ASSERRLSDQETQY
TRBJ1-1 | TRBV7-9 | ASSLQGTTMNTEAF
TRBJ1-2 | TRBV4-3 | ASSQEGAGLVYGYT
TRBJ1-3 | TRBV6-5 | ASSMTGGNTIY
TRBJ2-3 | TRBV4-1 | ASSQGGQGSRY